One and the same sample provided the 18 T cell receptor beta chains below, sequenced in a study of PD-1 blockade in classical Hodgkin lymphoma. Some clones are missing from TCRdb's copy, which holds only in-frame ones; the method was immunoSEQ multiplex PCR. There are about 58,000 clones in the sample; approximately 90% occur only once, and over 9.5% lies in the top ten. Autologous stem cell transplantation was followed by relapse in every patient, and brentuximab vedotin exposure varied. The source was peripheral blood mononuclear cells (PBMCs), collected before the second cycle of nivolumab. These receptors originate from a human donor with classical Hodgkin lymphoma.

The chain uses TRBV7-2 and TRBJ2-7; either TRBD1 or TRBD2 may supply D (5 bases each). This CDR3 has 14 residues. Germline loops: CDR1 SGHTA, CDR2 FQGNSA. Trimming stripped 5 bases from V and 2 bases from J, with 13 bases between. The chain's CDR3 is CASSQSPGPYEQYF. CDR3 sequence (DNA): TGTGCCAGCAGCCAATCCCCGGGACCCTACGAGCAGTACTTC. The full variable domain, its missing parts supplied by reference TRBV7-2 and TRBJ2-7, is GAGVSQSPSNKVTEKGKDVELRCDPISGHTALYWYRQSLGQGLEFLIYFQGNSAPDKSGLPSDRFSAERTGGSVSTLTIQRTQQEDSAVYLCASSQSPGPYEQYFGPGTRLTVT.

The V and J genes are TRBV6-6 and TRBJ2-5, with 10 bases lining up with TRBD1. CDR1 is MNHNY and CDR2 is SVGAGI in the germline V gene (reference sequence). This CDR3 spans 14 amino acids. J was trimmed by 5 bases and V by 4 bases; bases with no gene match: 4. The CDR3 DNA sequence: TGTGCCAGCAGTTCGGACAGGGGGTTGGAGACCCAGTACTTC. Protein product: CASSSDRGLETQYF.

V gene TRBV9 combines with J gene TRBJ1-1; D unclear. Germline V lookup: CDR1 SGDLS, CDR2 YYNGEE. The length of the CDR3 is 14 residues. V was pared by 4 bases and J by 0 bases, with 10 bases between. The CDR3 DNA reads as TGTGCCAGCAGCCCTCGCATGATGAACACTGAAGCTTTCTTT. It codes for CASSPRMMNTEAFF.

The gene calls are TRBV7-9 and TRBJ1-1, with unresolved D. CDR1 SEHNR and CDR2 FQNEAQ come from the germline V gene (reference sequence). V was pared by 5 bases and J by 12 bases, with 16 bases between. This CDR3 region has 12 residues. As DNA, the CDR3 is TGTGCCAGCAGCAAAGGCGGGCTATCAACTTTCTTT. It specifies CASSKGGLSTFF.

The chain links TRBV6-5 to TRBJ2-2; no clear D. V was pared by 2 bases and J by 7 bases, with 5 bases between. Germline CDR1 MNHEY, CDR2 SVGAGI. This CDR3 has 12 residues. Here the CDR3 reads CASSYMVGELFF. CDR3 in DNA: TGTGCCAGCAGTTACATGGTCGGGGAGCTGTTTTTT.

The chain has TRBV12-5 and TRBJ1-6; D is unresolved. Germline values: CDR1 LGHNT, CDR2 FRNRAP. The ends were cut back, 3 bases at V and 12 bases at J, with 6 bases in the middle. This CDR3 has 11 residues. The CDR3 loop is CASGLQGPLHF. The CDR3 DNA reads TGTGCTAGTGGTTTACAAGGACCCCTCCACTTT.

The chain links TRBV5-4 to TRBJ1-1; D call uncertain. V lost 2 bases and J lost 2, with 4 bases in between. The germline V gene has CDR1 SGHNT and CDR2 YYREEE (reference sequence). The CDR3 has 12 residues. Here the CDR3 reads CASSFFNTEAFF. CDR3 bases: TGTGCCAGCAGCTTTTTCAACACTGAAGCTTTCTTT.

The CDR3 spells CASSLEPTGRGETQYF. The DNA of the CDR3 is TGTGCCAGCAGCTTAGAGCCAACAGGGAGGGGGGAGACCCAGTACTTC. The chain employs TRBV7-6 and TRBJ2-5, with a tentative D call TRBD2 (7 bases). V lost 1 base, J lost 5 bases, and 17 bases lay in between. This CDR3 spans 16 amino acids. Germline lookup yields CDR1 SGHVS and CDR2 FNYEAQ.

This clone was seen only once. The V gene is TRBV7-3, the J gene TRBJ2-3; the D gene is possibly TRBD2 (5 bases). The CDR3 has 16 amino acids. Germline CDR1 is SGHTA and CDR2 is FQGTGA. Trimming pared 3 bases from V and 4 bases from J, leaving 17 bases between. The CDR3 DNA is TGTGCCAGCAGCTTTTCGGGGAGAGGTGGGCCAGATACGCAGTATTTT. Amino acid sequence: CASSFSGRGGPDTQYF.

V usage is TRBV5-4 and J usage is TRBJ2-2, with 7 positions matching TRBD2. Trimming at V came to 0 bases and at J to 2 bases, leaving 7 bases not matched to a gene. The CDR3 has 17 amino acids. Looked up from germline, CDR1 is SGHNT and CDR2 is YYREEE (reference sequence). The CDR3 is CASSLAHSGTNTGELFF. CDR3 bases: TGTGCCAGCAGCTTGGCTCACAGCGGGACCAACACCGGGGAGCTGTTTTTT.

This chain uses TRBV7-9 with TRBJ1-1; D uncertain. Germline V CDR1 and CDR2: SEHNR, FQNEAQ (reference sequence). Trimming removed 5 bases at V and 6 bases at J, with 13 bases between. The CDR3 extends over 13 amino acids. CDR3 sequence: CASSQPSGAEAFF. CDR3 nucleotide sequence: TGTGCCAGCAGCCAACCCAGTGGAGCTGAAGCTTTCTTT.

The CDR3 region is CASTGTGGMDTQYF. In DNA, the CDR3 is TGTGCCAGTACGGGGACAGGGGGCATGGATACGCAGTATTTT. The chain uses TRBV19 and TRBJ2-3; 12 bases match TRBD1. Per the germline V gene, CDR1 is LNHDA and CDR2 is SQIVND (reference sequence). Trimming removed 7 bases from V and 6 bases from J; junction bases left unmatched: 5. This CDR3 region has 14 residues.

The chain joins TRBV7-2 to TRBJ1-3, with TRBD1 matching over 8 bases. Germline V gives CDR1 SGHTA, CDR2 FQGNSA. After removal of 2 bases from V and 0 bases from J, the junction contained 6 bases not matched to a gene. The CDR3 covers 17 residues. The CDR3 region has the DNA TGTGCCAGCAGCTTATCGCAGGGGGCGAACTCTGGAAACACCATATATTTT. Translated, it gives CASSLSQGANSGNTIYF.

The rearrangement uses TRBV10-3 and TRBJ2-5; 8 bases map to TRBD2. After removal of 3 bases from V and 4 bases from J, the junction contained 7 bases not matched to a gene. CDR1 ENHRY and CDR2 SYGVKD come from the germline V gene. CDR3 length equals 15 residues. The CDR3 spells CAISDPYGGGETQYF. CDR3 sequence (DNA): TGTGCCATCAGTGACCCCTACGGGGGGGGAGAGACCCAGTACTTC.

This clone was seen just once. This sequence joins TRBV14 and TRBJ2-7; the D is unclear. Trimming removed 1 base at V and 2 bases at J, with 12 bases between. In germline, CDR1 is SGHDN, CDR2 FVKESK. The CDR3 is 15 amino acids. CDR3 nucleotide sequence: TGTGCCAGCAGCCAAGGGCCTAACCCCCCCTACGAGCAGTACTTC. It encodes CASSQGPNPPYEQYF.

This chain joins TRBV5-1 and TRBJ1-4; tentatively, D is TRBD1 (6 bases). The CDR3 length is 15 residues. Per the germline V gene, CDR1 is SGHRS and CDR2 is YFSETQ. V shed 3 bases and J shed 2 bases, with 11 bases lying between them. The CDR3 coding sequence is TGCGCCAGCAGCTCAGGACAGCCCACTAATGAAAAACTGTTTTTT. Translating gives CASSSGQPTNEKLFF.

The CDR3 is CARSPWKGTDTQYF. The CDR3 region has the DNA TGTGCCAGATCCCCTTGGAAAGGCACAGATACGCAGTATTTT. The V gene is TRBV18, the J gene TRBJ2-3; no clear D. CDR1 and CDR2 (germline): KGHSH, LQKENI. Deletions cut 9 bases from V and 1 base from J, with 14 bases between. There are 14 residues in the CDR3.

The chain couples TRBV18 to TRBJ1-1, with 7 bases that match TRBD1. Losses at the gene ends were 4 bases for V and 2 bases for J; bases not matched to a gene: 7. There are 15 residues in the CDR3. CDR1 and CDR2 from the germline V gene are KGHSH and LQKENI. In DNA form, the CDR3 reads TGTGCCAGCTCACTAACGGGACAGCTAAACACTGAAGCTTTCTTT. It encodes CASSLTGQLNTEAFF. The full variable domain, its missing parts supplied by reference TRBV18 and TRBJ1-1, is NAGVMQNPRHLVRRRGQEARLRCSPMKGHSHVYWYRQLPEEGLKFMVYLQKENIIDESGMPKERFSAEFPKEGPSILRIQQVVRGDSAAYFCASSLTGQLNTEAFFGQGTRLTVV.